This T cell receptor (beta chain) stems from a study of T cell responses to AZD1222 COVID-19 vaccine. Study results and caveats: CD4 TCRs associated with vaccination spanned spike, dominating at 160-218 and 743-854. Researchers took repertoire samples only after the peak T cell response had come. The donor cohort was predominantly white British with a female majority, and clonal diversity may have been underestimated.

Assay: immunoSEQ multiplex PCR; the TCRdb copy retains only in-frame clones and omits some. The sample carries 150,000 or so clones, 85% to 95% recorded once. Germline V lookup: CDR1 SGHRS, CDR2 YFSETQ. The CDR3 loop spans 16 amino acids. Trimming left V 0 bases short and J 2 bases short, with 14 bases between. Note on this clone: Its specificity is not known.

Sequences were derived from peripheral blood, sampled on day 0 of AZD1222 vaccination. This sequence was found in an adult in good health. The rearrangement links TRBV5-1 to TRBJ1-2; tentative D call: TRBD1 (6 bases). The CDR3: CASSLVSGGGNYGYTF. CDR3 sequence (DNA): TGCGCCAGCAGCTTGGTATCGGGGGGCGGCAACTATGGCTACACCTTC. The variable domain in full, with the rest retrieved from reference TRBV5-1 and TRBJ1-2, is KAGVTQTPRYLIKTRGQQVTLSCSPISGHRSVSWYQQTPGQGLQFLFEYFSETQRNKGNFPGRFSGRQFSNSRSEMNVSTLELGDSALYLCASSLVSGGGNYGYTFGSGTRLTVV.